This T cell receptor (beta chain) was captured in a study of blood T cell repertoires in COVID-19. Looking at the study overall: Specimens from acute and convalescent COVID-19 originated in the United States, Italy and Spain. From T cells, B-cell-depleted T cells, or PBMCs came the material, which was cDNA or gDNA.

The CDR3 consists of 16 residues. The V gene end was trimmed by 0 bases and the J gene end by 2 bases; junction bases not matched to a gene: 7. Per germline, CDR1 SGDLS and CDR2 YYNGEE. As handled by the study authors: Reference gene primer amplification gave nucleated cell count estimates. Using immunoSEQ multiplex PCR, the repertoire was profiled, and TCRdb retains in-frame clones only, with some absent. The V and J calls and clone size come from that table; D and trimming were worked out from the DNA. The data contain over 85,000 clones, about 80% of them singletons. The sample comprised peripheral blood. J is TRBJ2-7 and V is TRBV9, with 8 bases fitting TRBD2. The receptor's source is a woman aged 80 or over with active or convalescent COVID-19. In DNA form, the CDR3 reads TGTGCCAGCAGCGTAGGAGTAGCGGGGTATACCTACGAGCAGTACTTC. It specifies CASSVGVAGYTYEQYF.